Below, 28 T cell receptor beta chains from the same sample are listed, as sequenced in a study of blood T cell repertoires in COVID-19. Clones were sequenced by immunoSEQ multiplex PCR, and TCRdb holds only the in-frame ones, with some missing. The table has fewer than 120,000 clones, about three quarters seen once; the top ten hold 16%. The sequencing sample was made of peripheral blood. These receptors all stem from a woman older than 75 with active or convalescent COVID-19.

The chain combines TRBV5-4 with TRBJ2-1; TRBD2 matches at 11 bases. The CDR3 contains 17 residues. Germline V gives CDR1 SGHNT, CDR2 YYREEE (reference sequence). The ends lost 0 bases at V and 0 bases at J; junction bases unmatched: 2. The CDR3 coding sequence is TGTGCCAGCAGCTTGGGACTAGCGGGGCCCTCCTACAATGAGCAGTTCTTC. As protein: CASSLGLAGPSYNEQFF.

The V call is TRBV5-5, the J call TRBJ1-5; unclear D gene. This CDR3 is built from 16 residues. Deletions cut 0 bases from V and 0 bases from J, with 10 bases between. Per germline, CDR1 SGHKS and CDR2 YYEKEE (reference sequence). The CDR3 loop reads CASSLAWQDSNQPQHF. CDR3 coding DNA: TGTGCCAGCAGCTTGGCCTGGCAGGATAGCAATCAGCCCCAGCATTTT.

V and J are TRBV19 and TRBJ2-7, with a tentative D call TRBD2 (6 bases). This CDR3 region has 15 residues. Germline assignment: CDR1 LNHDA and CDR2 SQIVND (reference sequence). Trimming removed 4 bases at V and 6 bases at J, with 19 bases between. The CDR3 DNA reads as TGTGCCAGTAGTAGCACGGGAGCGGGCCCGGGCGAGCAGTACTTC. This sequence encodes CASSSTGAGPGEQYF.

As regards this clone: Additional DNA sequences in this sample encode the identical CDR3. CDR3 protein: CASILDTNTEAFF. The CDR3 coding sequence is TGTGCCAGCATCTTAGACACGAACACTGAAGCTTTCTTT. The chain is built from TRBV2 and TRBJ1-1; D is ambiguous. This CDR3 has 13 residues. V was cut by 7 bases and J by 1 base, with 10 bases left in between. Per germline, CDR1 SNHLY and CDR2 FYNNEI.

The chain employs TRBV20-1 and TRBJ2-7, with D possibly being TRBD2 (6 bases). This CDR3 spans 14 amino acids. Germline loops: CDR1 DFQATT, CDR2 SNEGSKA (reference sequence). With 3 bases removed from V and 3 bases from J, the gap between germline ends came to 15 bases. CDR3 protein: CSASFSGWVYEQYF. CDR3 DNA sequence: TGCAGTGCTAGTTTCAGCGGGTGGGTCTACGAGCAGTACTTC.

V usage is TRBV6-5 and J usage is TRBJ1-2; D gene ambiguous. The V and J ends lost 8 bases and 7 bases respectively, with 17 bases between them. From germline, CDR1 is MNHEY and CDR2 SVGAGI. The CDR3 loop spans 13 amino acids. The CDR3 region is CASGRDRQAGYTF. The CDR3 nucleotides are TGTGCCAGCGGCAGAGATCGTCAGGCTGGCTACACCTTC.

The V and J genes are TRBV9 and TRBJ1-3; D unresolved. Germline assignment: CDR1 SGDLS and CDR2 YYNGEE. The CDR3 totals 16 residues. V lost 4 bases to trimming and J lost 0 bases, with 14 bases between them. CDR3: CASSPRGWPSGNTIYF. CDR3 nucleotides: TGTGCCAGCAGCCCTCGCGGTTGGCCCTCTGGAAACACCATATATTTT.

CDR3 in amino acids: CASSLGTGTGDNEQFF. The CDR3 region has the DNA TGTGCCAGCAGCTTAGGGACCGGGACAGGGGACAATGAGCAGTTCTTC. The rearrangement joins TRBV7-8 to TRBJ2-1; 10 bases align to TRBD1. The CDR3 is 16 amino acids. Germline lookup yields CDR1 SGHVS and CDR2 FQNEAQ. The V segment lost 1 base and the J segment 5 bases; nucleotides outside the gene matches: 5.

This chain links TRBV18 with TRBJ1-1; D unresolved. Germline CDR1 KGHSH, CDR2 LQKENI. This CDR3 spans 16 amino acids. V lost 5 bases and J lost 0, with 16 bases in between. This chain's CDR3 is CASSSISGGLNTEAFF. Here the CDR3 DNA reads TGTGCCAGCTCAAGCATTAGTGGAGGATTGAACACTGAAGCTTTCTTT.

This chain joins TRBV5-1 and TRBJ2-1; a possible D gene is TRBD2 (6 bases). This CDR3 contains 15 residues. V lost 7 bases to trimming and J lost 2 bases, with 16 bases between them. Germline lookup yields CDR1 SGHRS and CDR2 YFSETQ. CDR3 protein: CASRLTGSTYNEQFF. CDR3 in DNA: TGCGCCAGCCGCCTCACCGGGAGCACCTACAATGAGCAGTTCTTC.

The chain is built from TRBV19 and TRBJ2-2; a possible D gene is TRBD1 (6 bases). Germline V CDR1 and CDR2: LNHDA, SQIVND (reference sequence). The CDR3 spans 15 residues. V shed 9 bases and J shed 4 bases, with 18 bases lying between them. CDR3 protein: CASRGRGRGTGELFF. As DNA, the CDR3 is TGTGCCAGCAGGGGAAGAGGGAGAGGCACCGGGGAGCTGTTTTTT. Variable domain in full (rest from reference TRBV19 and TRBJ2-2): DGGITQSPKYLFRKEGQNVTLSCEQNLNHDAMYWYRQDPGQGLRLIYYSQIVNDFQKGDIAEGYSVSREKKESFPLTVTSAQKNPTAFYLCASRGRGRGTGELFFGEGSRLTVL.

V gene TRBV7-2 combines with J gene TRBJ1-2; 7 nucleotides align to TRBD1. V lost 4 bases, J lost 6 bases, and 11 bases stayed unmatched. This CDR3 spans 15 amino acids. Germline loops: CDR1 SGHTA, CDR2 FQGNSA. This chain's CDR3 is CASSSHQGGGNGYTF. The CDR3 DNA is TGTGCCAGCAGCTCGCATCAGGGGGGAGGAAATGGCTACACCTTC.

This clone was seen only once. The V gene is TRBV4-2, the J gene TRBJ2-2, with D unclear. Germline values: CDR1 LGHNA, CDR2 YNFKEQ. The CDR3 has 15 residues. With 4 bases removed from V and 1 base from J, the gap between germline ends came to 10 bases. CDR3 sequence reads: CASSPLSGNTGELFF. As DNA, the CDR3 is TGTGCCAGCAGCCCCCTGTCCGGGAACACCGGGGAGCTGTTTTTT.

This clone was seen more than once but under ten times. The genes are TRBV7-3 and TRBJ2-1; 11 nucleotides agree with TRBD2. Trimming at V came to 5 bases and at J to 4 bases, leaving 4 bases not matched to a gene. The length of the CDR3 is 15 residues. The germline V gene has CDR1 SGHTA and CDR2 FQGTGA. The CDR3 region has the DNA TGTGCCAGCAGCCCGGGGACTAGCGGTTACAATGAGCAGTTCTTC. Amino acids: CASSPGTSGYNEQFF.

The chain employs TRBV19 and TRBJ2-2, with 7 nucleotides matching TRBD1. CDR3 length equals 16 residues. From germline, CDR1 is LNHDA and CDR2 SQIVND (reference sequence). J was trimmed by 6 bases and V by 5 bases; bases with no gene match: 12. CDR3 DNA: TGTGCCAGTAGTCCCAGGGGGTCTAGTTTCCCCGGGGAGCTGTTTTTT. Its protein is CASSPRGSSFPGELFF.

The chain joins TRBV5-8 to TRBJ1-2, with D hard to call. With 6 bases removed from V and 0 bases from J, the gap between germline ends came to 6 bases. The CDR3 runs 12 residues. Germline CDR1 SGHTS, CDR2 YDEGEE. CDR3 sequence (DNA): TGTGCCAGCACCCGTTCTAACTATGGCTACACCTTC. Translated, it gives CASTRSNYGYTF.

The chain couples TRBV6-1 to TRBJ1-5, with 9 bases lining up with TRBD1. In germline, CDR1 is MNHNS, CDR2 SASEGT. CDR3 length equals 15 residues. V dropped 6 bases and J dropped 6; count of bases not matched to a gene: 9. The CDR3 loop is CASSYGNRGLQPQHF. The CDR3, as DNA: TGTGCCAGCAGCTACGGCAACAGGGGGCTTCAGCCCCAGCATTTT.

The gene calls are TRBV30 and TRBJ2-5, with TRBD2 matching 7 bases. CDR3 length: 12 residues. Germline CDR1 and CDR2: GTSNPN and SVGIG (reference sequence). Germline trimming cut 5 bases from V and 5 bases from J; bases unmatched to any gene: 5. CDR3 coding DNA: TGTGCCTGGGCGGGAGTGGGGGAGACCCAGTACTTC. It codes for CAWAGVGETQYF.

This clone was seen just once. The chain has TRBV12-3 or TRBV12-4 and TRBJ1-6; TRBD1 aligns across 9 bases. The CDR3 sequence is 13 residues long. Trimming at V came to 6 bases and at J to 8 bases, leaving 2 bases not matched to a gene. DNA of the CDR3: TGTGCCAGCAGGGGGACAGGGCATTCACCCCTCCACTTT. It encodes CASRGTGHSPLHF.

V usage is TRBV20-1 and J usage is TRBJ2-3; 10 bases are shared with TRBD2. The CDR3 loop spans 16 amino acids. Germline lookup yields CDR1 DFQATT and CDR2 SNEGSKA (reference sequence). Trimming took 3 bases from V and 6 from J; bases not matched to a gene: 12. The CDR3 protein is CSASAVAGGGADTQYF. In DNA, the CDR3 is TGCAGTGCTAGTGCGGTAGCGGGAGGCGGGGCGGATACGCAGTATTTT.

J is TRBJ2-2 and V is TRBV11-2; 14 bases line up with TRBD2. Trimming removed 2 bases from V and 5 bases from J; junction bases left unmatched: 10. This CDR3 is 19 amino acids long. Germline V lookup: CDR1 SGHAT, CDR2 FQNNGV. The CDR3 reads CASSLPGTSGRRRTGELFF. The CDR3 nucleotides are TGTGCCAGCAGCTTACCCGGGACTAGCGGGAGAAGGAGAACCGGGGAGCTGTTTTTT.

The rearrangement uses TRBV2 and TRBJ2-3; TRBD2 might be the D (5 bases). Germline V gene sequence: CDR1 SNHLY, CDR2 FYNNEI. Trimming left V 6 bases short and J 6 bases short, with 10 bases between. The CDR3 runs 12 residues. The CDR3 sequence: CASSSDWDTQYF. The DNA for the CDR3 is TGTGCCAGCAGCTCGGACTGGGATACGCAGTATTTT.

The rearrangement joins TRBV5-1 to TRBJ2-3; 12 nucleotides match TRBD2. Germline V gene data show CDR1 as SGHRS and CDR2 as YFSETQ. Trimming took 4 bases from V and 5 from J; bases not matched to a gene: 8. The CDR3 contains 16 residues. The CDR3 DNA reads TGCGCCAGCAGCCAACTGACTAGCGGGAGTGGAGATACGCAGTATTTT. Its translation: CASSQLTSGSGDTQYF.

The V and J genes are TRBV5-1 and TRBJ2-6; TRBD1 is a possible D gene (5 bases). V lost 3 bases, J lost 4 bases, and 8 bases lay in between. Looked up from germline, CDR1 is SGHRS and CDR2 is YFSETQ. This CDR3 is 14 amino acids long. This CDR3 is CASSSGSGANVLTF. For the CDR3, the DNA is TGCGCCAGCAGCTCAGGGTCCGGGGCCAACGTCCTGACTTTC. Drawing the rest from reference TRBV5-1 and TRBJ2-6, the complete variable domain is KAGVTQTPRYLIKTRGQQVTLSCSPISGHRSVSWYQQTPGQGLQFLFEYFSETQRNKGNFPGRFSGRQFSNSRSEMNVSTLELGDSALYLCASSSGSGANVLTFGAGSRLTVL.

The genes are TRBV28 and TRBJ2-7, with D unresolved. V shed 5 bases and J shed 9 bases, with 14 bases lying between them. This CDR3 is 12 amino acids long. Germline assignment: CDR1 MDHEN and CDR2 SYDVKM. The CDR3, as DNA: TGTGCCAGCAGTACGCCCACATCGGGGCAGTACTTC. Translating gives CASSTPTSGQYF.

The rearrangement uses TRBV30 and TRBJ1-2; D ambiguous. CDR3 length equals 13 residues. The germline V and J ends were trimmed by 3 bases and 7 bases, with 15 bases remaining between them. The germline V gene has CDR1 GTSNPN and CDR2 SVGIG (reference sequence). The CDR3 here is CAWSLMIGGGYTF. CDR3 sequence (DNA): TGTGCCTGGAGCCTTATGATAGGCGGTGGCTACACCTTC.

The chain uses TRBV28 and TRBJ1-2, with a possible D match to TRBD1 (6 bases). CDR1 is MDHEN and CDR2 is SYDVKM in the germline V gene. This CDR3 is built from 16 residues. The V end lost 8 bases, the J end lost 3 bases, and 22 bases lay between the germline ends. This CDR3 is CASVRGGTGVDYGYTF. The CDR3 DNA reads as TGTGCCAGCGTTAGGGGGGGAACTGGCGTGGACTATGGCTACACCTTC.

The CDR3 reads CASSLNRGIGGQPQHF. CDR3 in DNA: TGTGCCAGCAGCCTCAACAGGGGGATCGGGGGTCAGCCCCAGCATTTT. This chain links TRBV7-2 with TRBJ1-5; 8 nucleotides agree with TRBD1. Germline V lookup: CDR1 SGHTA, CDR2 FQGNSA. The CDR3 is made up of 16 amino acids. With V trimmed by 5 bases and J by 6 bases, 12 bases remained unmatched.